Sequencing of this T cell receptor (beta chain) was carried out in a study of cytomegalovirus exposure and HLA in healthy donors. Study-wide results and limits: The study flagged about 150 TCR beta chains as cytomegalovirus-associated. Most TCR sequences proved rare, with some public TCRs found in many donors.

Only in-frame clones appear in the TCRdb table, and some are missing; sequencing was by immunoSEQ multiplex PCR. The table has 120,000 to 150,000 clones, around 90% seen once. The CDR3 covers 14 residues. Looked up from germline, CDR1 is SQVTM and CDR2 is ANQGSEA. The trim removed 6 bases at V and 4 bases at J, leaving 7 bases unmatched. A word on this clone: The antigen remains undetermined.

The J gene is TRBJ2-2, the V gene TRBV29-1; TRBD2 agrees at 8 bases. The clonotype originates from a man aged 18-30 years in good health and CMV-seropositive. The specimen sequenced was PBMCs. CDR3 region: CSVGAGDPTGELFF. The CDR3 DNA sequence: TGCAGCGTCGGAGCGGGGGACCCCACCGGGGAGCTGTTTTTT.